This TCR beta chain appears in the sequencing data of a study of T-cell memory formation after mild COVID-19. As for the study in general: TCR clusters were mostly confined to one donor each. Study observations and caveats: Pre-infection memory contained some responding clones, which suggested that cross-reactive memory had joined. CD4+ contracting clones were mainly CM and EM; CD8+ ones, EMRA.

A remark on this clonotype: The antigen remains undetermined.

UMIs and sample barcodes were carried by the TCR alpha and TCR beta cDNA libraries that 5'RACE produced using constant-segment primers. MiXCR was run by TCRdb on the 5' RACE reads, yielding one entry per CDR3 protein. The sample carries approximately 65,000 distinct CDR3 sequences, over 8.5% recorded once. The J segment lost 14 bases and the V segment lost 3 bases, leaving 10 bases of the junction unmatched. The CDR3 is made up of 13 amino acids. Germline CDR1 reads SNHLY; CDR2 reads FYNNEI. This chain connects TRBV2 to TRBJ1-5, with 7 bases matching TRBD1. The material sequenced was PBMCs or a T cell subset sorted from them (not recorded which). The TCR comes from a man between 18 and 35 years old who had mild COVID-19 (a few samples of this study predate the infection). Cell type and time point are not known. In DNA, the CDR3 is TGTGCCAGCAGTGAGACAGGGACTCCTAAGGAGCATTTT. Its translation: CASSETGTPKEHF. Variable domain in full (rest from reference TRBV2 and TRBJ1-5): EPEVTQTPSHQVTQMGQEVILRCVPISNHLYFYWYRQILGQKVEFLVSFYNNEISEKSEIFDDQFSVERPDGSNFTLKIRSTKLEDSAMYFCASSETGTPKEHFGDGTRLSIL.